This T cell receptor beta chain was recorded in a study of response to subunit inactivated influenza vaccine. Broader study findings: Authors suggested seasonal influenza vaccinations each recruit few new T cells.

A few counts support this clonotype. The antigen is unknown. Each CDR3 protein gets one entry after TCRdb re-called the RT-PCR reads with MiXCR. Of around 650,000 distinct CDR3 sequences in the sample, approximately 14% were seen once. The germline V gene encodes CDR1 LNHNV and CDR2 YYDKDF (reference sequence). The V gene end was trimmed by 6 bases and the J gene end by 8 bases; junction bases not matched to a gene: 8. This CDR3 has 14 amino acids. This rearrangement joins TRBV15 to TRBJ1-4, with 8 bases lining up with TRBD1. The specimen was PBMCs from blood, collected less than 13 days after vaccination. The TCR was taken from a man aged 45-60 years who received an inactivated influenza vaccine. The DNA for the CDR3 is TGTGCCACCAGTCGTGACAGGGGCCCCGAAAAACTGTTTTTT. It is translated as CATSRDRGPEKLFF.